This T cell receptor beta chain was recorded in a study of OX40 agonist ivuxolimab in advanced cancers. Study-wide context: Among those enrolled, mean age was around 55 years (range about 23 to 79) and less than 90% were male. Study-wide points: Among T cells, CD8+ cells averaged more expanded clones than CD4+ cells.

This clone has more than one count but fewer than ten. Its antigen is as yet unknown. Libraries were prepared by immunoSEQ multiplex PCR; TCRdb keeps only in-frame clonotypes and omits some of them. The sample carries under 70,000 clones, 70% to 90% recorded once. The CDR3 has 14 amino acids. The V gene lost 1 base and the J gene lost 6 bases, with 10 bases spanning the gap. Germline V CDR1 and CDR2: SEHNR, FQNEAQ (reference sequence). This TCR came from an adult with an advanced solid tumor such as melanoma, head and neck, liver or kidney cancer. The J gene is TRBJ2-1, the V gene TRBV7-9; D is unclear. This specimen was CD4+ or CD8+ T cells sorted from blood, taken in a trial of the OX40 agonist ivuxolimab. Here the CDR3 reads CASSLEEIPNEQFF. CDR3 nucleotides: TGTGCCAGCAGCTTAGAAGAGATACCCAATGAGCAGTTCTTC. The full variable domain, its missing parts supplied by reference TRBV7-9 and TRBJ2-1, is DTGVSQNPRHKITKRGQNVTFRCDPISEHNRLYWYRQTLGQGPEFLTYFQNEAQLEKSRLLSDRFSAERPKGSFSTLEIQRTEQGDSAMYLCASSLEEIPNEQFFGPGTRLTVL.